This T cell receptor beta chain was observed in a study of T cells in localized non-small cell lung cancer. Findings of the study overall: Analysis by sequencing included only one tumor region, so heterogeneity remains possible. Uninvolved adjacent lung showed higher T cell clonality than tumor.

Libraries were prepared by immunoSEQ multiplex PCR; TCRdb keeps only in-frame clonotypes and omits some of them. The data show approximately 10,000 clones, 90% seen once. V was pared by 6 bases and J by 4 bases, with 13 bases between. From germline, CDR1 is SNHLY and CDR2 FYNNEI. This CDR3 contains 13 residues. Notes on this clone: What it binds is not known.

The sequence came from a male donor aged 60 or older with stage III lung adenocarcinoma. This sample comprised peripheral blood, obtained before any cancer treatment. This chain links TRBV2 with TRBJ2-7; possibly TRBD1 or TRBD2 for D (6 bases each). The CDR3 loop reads CASREGTRYEQYF. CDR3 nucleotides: TGTGCCAGCAGGGAGGGGACAAGATACGAGCAGTACTTC.